This TCR beta chain was recovered during a study of blood T cell repertoires in COVID-19. Unmatched junction bases numbered 4, after V lost 4 bases and J lost 5 bases. Germline V gene data show CDR1 as MGHRA and CDR2 as YSYEKL. The CDR3 is 14 residues long. This table comes from immunoSEQ multiplex PCR, and its TCRdb copy is limited to in-frame clones, with some not included. This sample has about 160,000 clones, with roughly 87% found just once. The source is a woman aged 55-70 years who had recovered from COVID-19. The material sequenced was peripheral blood. The rearrangement uses TRBV4-1 and TRBJ1-4, with 7 bases fitting TRBD1. The DNA for the CDR3 is TGCGCCAGCAGCCCCCGGGACAGAAATGAAAAACTGTTTTTT. Translated, it gives CASSPRDRNEKLFF.